One sample yielded the 13 T cell receptor beta chains listed below, sequenced in a study of blood T cell repertoires in COVID-19. Repertoires were generated with immunoSEQ multiplex PCR, while TCRdb's copy carries only in-frame clones and drops some. The table includes approximately 160,000 clones, more than 75% detected once. Sequenced sample: PBMCs or T cells enriched from blood (not recorded which). All receptors come from a man between 35 and 55 years old who had recovered from COVID-19.

The chain joins TRBV6-4 to TRBJ2-1; 12 bases line up with TRBD2. This CDR3 has 16 amino acids. Germline CDR1 and CDR2: MRHNA and SNTAGT. The V segment lost 1 base and the J segment 9 bases; nucleotides outside the gene matches: 7. CDR3 protein: CASSDWSSGGAGEQFF. The CDR3 DNA reads as TGTGCCAGCAGTGACTGGTCTAGCGGGGGGGCCGGTGAGCAGTTCTTC.

This clone was seen a handful of times. The V and J genes are TRBV19 and TRBJ1-4, with 7 bases lining up with TRBD1. Per germline, CDR1 LNHDA and CDR2 SQIVND (reference sequence). Trimming removed 6 bases from V and 3 bases from J; junction bases left unmatched: 13. This CDR3 spans 17 amino acids. CDR3 residues: CASRDHRGKNSNEKLFF. The DNA of the CDR3 is TGTGCCAGTAGGGACCACAGGGGAAAGAACTCTAATGAAAAACTGTTTTTT.

V is TRBV30 and J is TRBJ2-3; the D gene is possibly TRBD2 (6 bases). The CDR3 is 14 residues long. Germline V gene sequence: CDR1 GTSNPN, CDR2 SVGIG (reference sequence). V lost 8 bases and J 1 base, leaving 16 bases between the germline ends. DNA for the CDR3: TGTGCCCGTAGAGTAGCGGTAGGCACAGATACGCAGTATTTT. Protein sequence: CARRVAVGTDTQYF.

CDR3 loop: CASSPQTGTFDTEAFF. CDR3 DNA: TGTGCCAGCTCACCCCAAACCGGGACATTTGACACTGAAGCTTTCTTT. The rearrangement links TRBV18 to TRBJ1-1, with a tentative D call TRBD1 (6 bases). V lost 3 bases and J 3 bases, leaving 17 bases between the germline ends. The CDR3 is 16 amino acids. Germline CDR1 KGHSH, CDR2 LQKENI.

The rearrangement links TRBV6-1 to TRBJ1-2, with 8 bases lining up with TRBD1. Germline trimming cut 1 base from V and 6 bases from J; bases unmatched to any gene: 4. Germline CDR1 is MNHNS and CDR2 is SASEGT. This CDR3 has 14 amino acids. The CDR3 reads CASSEGDRSNGYTF. The CDR3 region has the DNA TGTGCCAGCAGTGAAGGGGACAGGTCCAATGGCTACACCTTC.

This clone was found once. This rearrangement joins TRBV3-1 (or the pseudogene TRBV3-2) to TRBJ2-1, with D maybe TRBD2 (5 bases). V was clipped by 1 base and J by 5 bases, with 12 bases between them. Germline assignment: CDR1 LGHDT and CDR2 YNNKEL (reference sequence). The CDR3 loop spans 15 amino acids. CDR3 bases: TGTGCCAGCAGCCAAGGGGAGATTAGGGACAATGAGCAGTTCTTC. Amino acids: CASSQGEIRDNEQFF.

CDR3 DNA: TGCAGCAAAACCCCAGGGGGTAGGGTAGCGGCCTCCTACGAGCAGTACTTC. This translates into CSKTPGGRVAASYEQYF. This chain links TRBV29-1 with TRBJ2-7, with D maybe TRBD1 (7 bases). The CDR3 totals 17 residues. The V and J ends lost 8 bases and 0 bases respectively, with 26 bases between them. Germline loops: CDR1 SQVTM, CDR2 ANQGSEA.

The gene calls are TRBV5-1 and TRBJ1-1; no clear D. Trimming took 0 bases from V and 1 from J, leaving 10 bases between them. There are 15 residues in the CDR3. Germline V lookup: CDR1 SGHRS, CDR2 YFSETQ. In nucleotides, the CDR3 is TGCGCCAGCAGCTTGGTACGGCCGGGGAACACTGAAGCTTTCTTT. Its translation is CASSLVRPGNTEAFF.

This chain uses TRBV5-1 with TRBJ2-3, with 11 bases aligning to TRBD2. The germline V gene has CDR1 SGHRS and CDR2 YFSETQ. V lost 5 bases and J lost 4; bases outside the gene matches: 12. The CDR3 covers 17 residues. The CDR3 reads CASRLLFSGGAADTQYF. DNA for the CDR3: TGCGCCAGCAGACTACTGTTTAGCGGGGGGGCGGCAGATACGCAGTATTTT.

The V gene is TRBV12-5, the J gene TRBJ1-5; 9 bases fit TRBD1. Germline V gives CDR1 LGHNT, CDR2 FRNRAP. Germline trimming cut 0 bases from V and 3 bases from J; bases unmatched to any gene: 18. This CDR3 spans 21 amino acids. The CDR3 reads CASGLVPKAQGAEGINQPQHF. CDR3 bases: TGTGCTAGTGGTTTGGTGCCGAAGGCACAGGGGGCAGAGGGTATCAATCAGCCCCAGCATTTT.

This chain links TRBV5-1 with TRBJ1-6; D ambiguous. Deletions cut 8 bases from V and 6 bases from J, with 18 bases between. CDR3 size: 15 residues. Per the germline V gene, CDR1 is SGHRS and CDR2 is YFSETQ. The CDR3 here is CASRYTEGSNSPLHF. CDR3 coding DNA: TGCGCCAGTCGTTATACCGAGGGTTCTAATTCACCCCTCCACTTT.

The rearrangement joins TRBV9 to TRBJ1-3; D is undetermined. Trimming shortened V by 1 base and J by 2 bases, and 4 bases separated the two germline ends. This CDR3 is 13 amino acids long. Germline assignment: CDR1 SGDLS and CDR2 YYNGEE. CDR3 coding DNA: TGTGCCAGCAGCGTAACAGCTGGAAACACCATATATTTT. Protein product: CASSVTAGNTIYF.

The chain joins TRBV7-9 to TRBJ1-1; the match to TRBD1 covers 9 bases. From germline, CDR1 is SEHNR and CDR2 FQNEAQ (reference sequence). The CDR3 runs to 16 residues. With 3 bases clipped from V and 1 base from J, the junction kept 6 bases outside the gene matches. In DNA, the CDR3 is TGTGCCAGCAGCTTGGGGACGGGACAGGGGAACACTGAAGCTTTCTTT. Translation: CASSLGTGQGNTEAFF. Variable domain in full (rest from reference TRBV7-9 and TRBJ1-1): DTGVSQNPRHKITKRGQNVTFRCDPISEHNRLYWYRQTLGQGPEFLTYFQNEAQLEKSRLLSDRFSAERPKGSFSTLEIQRTEQGDSAMYLCASSLGTGQGNTEAFFGQGTRLTVV.